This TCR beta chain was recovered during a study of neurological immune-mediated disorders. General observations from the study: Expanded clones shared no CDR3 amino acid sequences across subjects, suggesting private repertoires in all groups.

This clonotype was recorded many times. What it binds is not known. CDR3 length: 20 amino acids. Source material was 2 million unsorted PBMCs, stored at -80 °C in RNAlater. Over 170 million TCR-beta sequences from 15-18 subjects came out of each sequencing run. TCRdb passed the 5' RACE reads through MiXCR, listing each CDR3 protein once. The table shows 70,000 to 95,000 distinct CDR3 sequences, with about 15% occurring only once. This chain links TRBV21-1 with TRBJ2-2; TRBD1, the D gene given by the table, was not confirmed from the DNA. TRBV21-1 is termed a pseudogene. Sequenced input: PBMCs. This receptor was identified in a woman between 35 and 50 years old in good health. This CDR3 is CASRAPRGRSLEVNTGELFF. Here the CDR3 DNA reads TGTGCCAGCAGGGCTCCCAGGGGGCGGTCCTTGGAGGTGAACACCGGGGAGCTGTTTTTT.